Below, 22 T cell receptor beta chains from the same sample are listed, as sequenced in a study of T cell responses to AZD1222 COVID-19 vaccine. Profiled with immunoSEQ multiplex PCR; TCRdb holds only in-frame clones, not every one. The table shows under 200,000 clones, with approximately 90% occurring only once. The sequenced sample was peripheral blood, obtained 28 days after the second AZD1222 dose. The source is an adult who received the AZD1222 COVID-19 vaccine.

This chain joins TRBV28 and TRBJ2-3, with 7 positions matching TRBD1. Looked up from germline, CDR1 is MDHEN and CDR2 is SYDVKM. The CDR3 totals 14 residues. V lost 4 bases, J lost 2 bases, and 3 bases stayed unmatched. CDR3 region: CASSSQGDTDTQYF. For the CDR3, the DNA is TGTGCCAGCAGTTCTCAGGGGGACACAGATACGCAGTATTTT.

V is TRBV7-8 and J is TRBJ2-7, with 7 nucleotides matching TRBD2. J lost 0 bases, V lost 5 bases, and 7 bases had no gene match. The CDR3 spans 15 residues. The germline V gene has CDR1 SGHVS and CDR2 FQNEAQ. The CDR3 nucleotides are TGTGCCAGCAGCGCGAGGCGGGAGAGCTCCTACGAGCAGTACTTC. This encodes CASSARRESSYEQYF.

CDR3 sequence (DNA): TGTGCCAGCAGCGCCCCGGGACGGGGTAGAGATACGCAGTATTTT. It encodes CASSAPGRGRDTQYF. The chain joins TRBV7-2 to TRBJ2-3, with D possibly being TRBD1 or TRBD2 (5 bases each). The CDR3 covers 15 residues. V was clipped by 5 bases and J by 5 bases, with 17 bases between them. Germline V gene sequence: CDR1 SGHTA, CDR2 FQGNSA. Full variable domain (rest looked up from reference TRBV7-2 and TRBJ2-3): GAGVSQSPSNKVTEKGKDVELRCDPISGHTALYWYRQSLGQGLEFLIYFQGNSAPDKSGLPSDRFSAERTGGSVSTLTIQRTQQEDSAVYLCASSAPGRGRDTQYFGPGTRLTVL.

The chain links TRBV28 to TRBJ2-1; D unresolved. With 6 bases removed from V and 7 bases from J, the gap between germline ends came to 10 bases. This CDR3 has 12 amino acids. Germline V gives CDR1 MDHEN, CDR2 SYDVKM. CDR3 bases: TGTGCCAGCAGGACTTACCGAAATGAGCAGTTCTTC. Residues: CASRTYRNEQFF.

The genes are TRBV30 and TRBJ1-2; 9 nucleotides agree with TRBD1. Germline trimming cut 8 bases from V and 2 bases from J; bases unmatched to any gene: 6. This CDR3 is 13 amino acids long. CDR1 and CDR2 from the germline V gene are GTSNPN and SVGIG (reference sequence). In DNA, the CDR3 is TGTGCCCACCCTGGGACAGGGAACTATGGCTACACCTTC. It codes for CAHPGTGNYGYTF.

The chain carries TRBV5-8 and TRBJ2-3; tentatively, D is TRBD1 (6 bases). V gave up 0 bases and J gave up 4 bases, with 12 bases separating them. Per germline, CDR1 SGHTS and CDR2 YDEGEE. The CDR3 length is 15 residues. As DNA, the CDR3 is TGTGCCAGCAGCTTGGCCTGGCAGGGGTCAGATACGCAGTATTTT. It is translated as CASSLAWQGSDTQYF.

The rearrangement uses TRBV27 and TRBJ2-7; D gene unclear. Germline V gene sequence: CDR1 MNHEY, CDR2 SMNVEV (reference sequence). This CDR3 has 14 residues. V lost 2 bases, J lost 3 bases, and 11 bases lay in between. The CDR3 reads CASSLVPTDYEQYF. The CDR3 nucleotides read TGTGCCAGCAGTTTAGTTCCAACCGACTACGAGCAGTACTTC.

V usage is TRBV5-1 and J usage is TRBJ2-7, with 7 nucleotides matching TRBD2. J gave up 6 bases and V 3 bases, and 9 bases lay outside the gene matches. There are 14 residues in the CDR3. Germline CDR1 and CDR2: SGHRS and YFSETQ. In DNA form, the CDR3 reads TGCGCCAGCAGCTCGCGGGGGTCCGGGGGCGAGCAGTACTTC. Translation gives CASSSRGSGGEQYF. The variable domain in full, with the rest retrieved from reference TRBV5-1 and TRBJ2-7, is KAGVTQTPRYLIKTRGQQVTLSCSPISGHRSVSWYQQTPGQGLQFLFEYFSETQRNKGNFPGRFSGRQFSNSRSEMNVSTLELGDSALYLCASSSRGSGGEQYFGPGTRLTVT.

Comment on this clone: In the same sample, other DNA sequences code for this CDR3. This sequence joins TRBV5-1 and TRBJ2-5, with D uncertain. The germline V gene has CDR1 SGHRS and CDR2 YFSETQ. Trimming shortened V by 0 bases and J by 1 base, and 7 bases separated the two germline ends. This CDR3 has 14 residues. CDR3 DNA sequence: TGCGCCAGCAGCTTGGCGAGAGTCCAAGAGACCCAGTACTTC. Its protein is CASSLARVQETQYF.

CDR3 sequence (DNA): TGTGCCAGCAGCTCCGAAAAAGGGAATACCAAAAACATTCAGTACTTC. Translation: CASSSEKGNTKNIQYF. The rearrangement links TRBV7-9 to TRBJ2-4; D is ambiguous. V lost 4 bases and J lost 2, with 15 bases in between. Germline V gene sequence: CDR1 SEHNR, CDR2 FQNEAQ (reference sequence). This CDR3 comprises 16 residues.

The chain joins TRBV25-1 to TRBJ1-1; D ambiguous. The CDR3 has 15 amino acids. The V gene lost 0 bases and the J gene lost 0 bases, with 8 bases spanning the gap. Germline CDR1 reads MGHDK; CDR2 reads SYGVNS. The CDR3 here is CASSEYTAMNTEAFF. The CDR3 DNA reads TGTGCCAGCAGTGAATACACAGCAATGAACACTGAAGCTTTCTTT.

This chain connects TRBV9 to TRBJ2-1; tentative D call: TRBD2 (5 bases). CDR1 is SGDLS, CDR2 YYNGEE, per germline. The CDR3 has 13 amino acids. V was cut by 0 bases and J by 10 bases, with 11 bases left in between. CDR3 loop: CASSVAVSGEQFF. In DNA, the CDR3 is TGTGCCAGCAGCGTAGCCGTATCGGGAGAGCAGTTCTTC.

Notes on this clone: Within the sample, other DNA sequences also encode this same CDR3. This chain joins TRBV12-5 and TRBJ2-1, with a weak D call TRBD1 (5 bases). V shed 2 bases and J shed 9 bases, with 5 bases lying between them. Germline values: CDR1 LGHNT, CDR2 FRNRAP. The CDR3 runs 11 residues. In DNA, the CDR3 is TGTGCTAGTGGTTTGAGGGGTGAGCAGTTCTTC. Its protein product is CASGLRGEQFF. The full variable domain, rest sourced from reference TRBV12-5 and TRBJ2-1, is DARVTQTPRHKVTEMGQEVTMRCQPILGHNTVFWYRQTMMQGLELLAYFRNRAPLDDSGMPKDRFSAEMPDATLATLKIQPSEPRDSAVYFCASGLRGEQFFGPGTRLTVL.

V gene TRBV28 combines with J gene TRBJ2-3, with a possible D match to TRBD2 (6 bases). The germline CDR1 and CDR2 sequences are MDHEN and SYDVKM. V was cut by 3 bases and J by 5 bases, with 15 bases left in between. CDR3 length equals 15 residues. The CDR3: CASSLGGLREDTQYF. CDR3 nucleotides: TGTGCCAGCAGTTTGGGGGGTTTACGAGAAGATACGCAGTATTTT.

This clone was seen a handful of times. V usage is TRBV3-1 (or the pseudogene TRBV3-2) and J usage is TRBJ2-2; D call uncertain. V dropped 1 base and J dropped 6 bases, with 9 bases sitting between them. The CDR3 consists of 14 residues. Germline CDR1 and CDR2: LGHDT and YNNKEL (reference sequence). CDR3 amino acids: CASSQVGGAGELFF. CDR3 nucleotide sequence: TGTGCCAGCAGCCAAGTCGGCGGCGCCGGGGAGCTGTTTTTT.

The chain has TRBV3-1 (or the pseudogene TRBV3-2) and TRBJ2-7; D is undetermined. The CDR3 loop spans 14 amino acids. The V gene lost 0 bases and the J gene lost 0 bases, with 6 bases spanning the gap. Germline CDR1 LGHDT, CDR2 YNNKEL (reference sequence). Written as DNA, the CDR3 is TGTGCCAGCAGCCAAGACAGCCTCTCCTACGAGCAGTACTTC. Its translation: CASSQDSLSYEQYF.

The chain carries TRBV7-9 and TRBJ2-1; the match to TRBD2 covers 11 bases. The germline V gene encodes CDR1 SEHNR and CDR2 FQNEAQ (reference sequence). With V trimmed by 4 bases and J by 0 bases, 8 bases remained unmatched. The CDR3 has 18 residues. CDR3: CASSWGLAEHSSYNEQFF. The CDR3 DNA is TGTGCCAGCAGCTGGGGACTAGCGGAACACTCCTCCTACAATGAGCAGTTCTTC.

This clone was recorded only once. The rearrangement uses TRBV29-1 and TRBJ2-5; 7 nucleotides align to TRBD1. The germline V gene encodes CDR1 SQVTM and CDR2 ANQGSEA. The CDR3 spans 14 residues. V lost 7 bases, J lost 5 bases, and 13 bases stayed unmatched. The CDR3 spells CSAPLIQGLETQYF. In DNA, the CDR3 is TGCAGCGCCCCCCTAATACAGGGGTTGGAGACCCAGTACTTC.

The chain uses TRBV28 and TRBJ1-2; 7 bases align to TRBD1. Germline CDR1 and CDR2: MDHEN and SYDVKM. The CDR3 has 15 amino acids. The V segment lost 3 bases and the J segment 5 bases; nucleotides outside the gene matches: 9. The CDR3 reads CASSLGRGTVYGYTF. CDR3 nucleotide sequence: TGTGCCAGCAGTTTGGGAAGAGGGACAGTTTATGGCTACACCTTC.

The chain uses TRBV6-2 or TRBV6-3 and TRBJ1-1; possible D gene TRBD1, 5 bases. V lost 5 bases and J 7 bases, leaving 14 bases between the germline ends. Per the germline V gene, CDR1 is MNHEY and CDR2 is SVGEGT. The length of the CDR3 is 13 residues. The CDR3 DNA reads TGTGCCAGCAGTAATCCCCGGGGGAATGAAGCTTTCTTT. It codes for CASSNPRGNEAFF.

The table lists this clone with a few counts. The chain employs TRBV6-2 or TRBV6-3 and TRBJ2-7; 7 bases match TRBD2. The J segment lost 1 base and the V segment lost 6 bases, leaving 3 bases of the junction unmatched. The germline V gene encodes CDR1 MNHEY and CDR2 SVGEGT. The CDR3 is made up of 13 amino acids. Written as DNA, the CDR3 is TGTGCCAGCAGCGGGGACTATTCCTACGAGCAGTACTTC. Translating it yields CASSGDYSYEQYF.

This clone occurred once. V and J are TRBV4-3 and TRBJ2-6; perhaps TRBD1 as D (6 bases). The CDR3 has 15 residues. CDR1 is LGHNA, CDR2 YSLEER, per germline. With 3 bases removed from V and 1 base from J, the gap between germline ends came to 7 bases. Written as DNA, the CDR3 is TGCGCCAGCAGCCACGACAGGTCTGGGGCCAACGTCCTGACTTTC. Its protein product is CASSHDRSGANVLTF.